One T cell receptor beta chain is described in this entry. The CDR3 sequence is 15 residues long. V shed 10 bases and J 7 bases; nucleotides not matched to a gene: 12. Germline CDR1 MNHEY, CDR2 SVGAGI. Using immunoSEQ multiplex PCR, the repertoire was profiled, and TCRdb retains in-frame clones only, with some absent. The table has tens of thousands of clones, less than 90% seen once. These data come from a study of OX40 agonist ivuxolimab in advanced cancers. J is TRBJ2-4 and V is TRBV6-5; the match to TRBD2 covers 11 bases. The sequence came from an adult with an advanced solid tumor such as melanoma, head and neck, liver or kidney cancer. This sample comprised CD4+ or CD8+ T cells sorted from blood, obtained in a trial of the OX40 agonist ivuxolimab. CDR3 in amino acids: CAKLAGAPGSNIQYF. The CDR3, as DNA: TGTGCCAAACTAGCGGGAGCCCCCGGGAGTAACATTCAGTACTTC.